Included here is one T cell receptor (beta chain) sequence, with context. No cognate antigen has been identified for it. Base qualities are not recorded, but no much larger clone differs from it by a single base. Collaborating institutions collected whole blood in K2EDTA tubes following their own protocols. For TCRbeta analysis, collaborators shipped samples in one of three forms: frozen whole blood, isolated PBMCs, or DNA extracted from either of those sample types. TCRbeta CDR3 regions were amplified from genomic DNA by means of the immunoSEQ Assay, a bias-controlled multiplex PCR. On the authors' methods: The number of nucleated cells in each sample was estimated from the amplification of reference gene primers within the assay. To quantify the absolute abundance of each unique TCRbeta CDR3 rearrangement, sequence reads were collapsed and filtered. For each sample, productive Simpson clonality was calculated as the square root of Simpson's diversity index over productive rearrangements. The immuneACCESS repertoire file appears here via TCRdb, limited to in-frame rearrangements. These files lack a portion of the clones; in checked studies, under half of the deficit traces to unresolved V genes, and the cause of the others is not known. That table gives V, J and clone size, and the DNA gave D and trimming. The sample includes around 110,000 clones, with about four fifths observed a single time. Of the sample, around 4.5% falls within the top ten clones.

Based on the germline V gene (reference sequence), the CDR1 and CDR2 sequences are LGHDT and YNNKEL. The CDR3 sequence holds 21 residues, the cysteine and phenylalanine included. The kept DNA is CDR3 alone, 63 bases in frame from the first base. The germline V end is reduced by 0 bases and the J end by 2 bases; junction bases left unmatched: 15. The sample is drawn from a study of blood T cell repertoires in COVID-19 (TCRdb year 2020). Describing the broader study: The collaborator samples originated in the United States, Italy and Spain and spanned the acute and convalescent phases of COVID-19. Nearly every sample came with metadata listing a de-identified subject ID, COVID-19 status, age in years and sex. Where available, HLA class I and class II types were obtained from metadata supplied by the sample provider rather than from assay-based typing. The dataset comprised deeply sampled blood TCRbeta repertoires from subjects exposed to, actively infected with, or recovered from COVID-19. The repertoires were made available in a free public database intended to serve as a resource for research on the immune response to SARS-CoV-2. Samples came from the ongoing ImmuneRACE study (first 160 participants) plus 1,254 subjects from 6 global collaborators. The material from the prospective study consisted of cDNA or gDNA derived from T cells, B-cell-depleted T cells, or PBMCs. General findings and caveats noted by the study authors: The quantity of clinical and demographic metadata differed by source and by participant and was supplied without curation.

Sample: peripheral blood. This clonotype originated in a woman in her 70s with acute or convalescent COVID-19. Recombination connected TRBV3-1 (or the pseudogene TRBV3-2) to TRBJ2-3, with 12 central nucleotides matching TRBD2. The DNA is TGTGCCAGCAGCCAAGATCGGCCTAGCGGGGGGGTACTAAAACTCACAGATACGCAGTATTTT. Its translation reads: CASSQDRPSGGVLKLTDTQYF.